The source of this T cell receptor (beta chain) is a study of response to subunit inactivated influenza vaccine. Broader study findings: Authors suggested each seasonal flu vaccination may recruit only limited numbers of new T cells.

TCRdb used MiXCR to reprocess the RT-PCR reads, holding one entry per CDR3 protein. The sample carries 400,000 to 650,000 distinct CDR3 sequences, approximately 7.7% recorded once. Germline V lookup: CDR1 SQVTM, CDR2 ANQGSEA. The CDR3 sequence is 12 residues long. Deletions cut 6 bases from V and 4 bases from J, with 12 bases between. This clonotype was detected many times. Its specificity is not known. The V and J genes are TRBV29-1 and TRBJ1-2; no reliable D call. The sequencing here drew on PBMCs from blood, taken roughly 24 months after vaccination. This sequence was found in a man aged 45 to 75 who received an inactivated influenza vaccine. The CDR3 DNA sequence: TGCAGCGTCCCCCGGGCCGTCTATGGCTACACCTTC. Protein sequence: CSVPRAVYGYTF.